Listed below are T cell receptor beta chains from one sample, sequenced in a study of T cell responses to AZD1222 COVID-19 vaccine. TCRdb's table, derived via immunoSEQ multiplex PCR, lists solely in-frame clones and lacks some. The top ten hold over 40% of the sample, which has fewer than 110,000 clones, around 91% seen once. The sequences come from peripheral blood, collected on day 0 of AZD1222 vaccination. Receptor source: an adult in good health. The CDR3 runs from the conserved cysteine through the conserved F or W.

j_call v_call cdr3_aa
TRBJ2-2 TRBV7-2 CASSLGGAGELFF
TRBJ2-5 TRBV12-5 CASGLPRFSGRLETQYF
TRBJ2-1 TRBV7-9 CASSLRTSVYSYNEQFF
TRBJ2-2 TRBV19 CATAGHKTGELFF
TRBJ2-1 TRBV11-3 CASSLEGTGLYNEQFF
TRBJ1-6 TRBV7-2 CASSLRAPNSPLHF
TRBJ2-7 TRBV6-1 CASSEGDSPYEQYF
TRBJ2-2 TRBV9 CASSVALAGGPRTGELFF
TRBJ1-3 TRBV3-1/TRBV3-2 CASSLGAQSGNAIYF
TRBJ1-2 TRBV9 CASSQDRDYGYTF
TRBJ1-5 TRBV27 CASSLGVGQPQHF
TRBJ1-3 TRBV28 CASSSPGPSSGNTIYF
TRBJ2-7 TRBV5-7 CASSLYRGPPLYEQYF
TRBJ2-3 TRBV7-3 CASSLGFEGTDTQYF
TRBJ2-7 TRBV9 CASSVASGSAYEQYF
TRBJ1-1 TRBV19 CASSIVPLNTEAFF
TRBJ1-2 TRBV5-4 CASSLSVDAGTAYGYTF
TRBJ2-5 TRBV29-1 CSGQASRRQETQYF
TRBJ1-3 TRBV30 CAVGQGSGNTIYF
TRBJ1-3 TRBV6-1 CASSERHPRWGGNTIYF
TRBJ2-2 TRBV7-3 CASSLTYRTTNTGELFF
TRBJ1-2 TRBV19 CASSLTGLTGGYTF
TRBJ2-2 TRBV14 CASSFSLMNTGELFF
TRBJ2-3 TRBV5-8 CASSLRGADTQYF
TRBJ1-6 TRBV6-1 CASSWTGVNSPLHF
TRBJ2-1 TRBV19 CASTPLVAGGNEQFF
TRBJ1-1 TRBV29-1 CSVGRGVTEAFF
TRBJ2-3 TRBV28 CASSKQGSDLFNTQYF
TRBJ2-2 TRBV28 CASTGTGSPGELFF
TRBJ2-2 TRBV5-1 CASSPIPQGGSYTGELFF
TRBJ2-3 TRBV2 CASRMGLAGLTDTQYF
TRBJ1-4 TRBV4-3 CASSHITSEKLFF
TRBJ2-7 TRBV14 CASSQDVAQGYEQYF
TRBJ1-1 TRBV12-3/TRBV12-4 CASTKSMNTEAFF
TRBJ2-3 TRBV7-9 CASRSTSTSSTDTQYF
TRBJ2-7 TRBV7-2 CASSLAGLAYF